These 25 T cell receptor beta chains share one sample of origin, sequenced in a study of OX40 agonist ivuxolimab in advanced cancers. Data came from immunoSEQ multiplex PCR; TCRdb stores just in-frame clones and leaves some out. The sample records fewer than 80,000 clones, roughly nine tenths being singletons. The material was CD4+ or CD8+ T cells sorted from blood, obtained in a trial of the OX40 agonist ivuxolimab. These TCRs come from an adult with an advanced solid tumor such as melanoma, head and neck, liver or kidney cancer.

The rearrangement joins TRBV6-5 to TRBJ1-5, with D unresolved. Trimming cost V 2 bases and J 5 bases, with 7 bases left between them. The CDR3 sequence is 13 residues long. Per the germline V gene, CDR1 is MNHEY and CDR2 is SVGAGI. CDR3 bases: TGTGCCAGCAGTTACGGCAGTCATCAGCCCCAGCATTTT. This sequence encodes CASSYGSHQPQHF.

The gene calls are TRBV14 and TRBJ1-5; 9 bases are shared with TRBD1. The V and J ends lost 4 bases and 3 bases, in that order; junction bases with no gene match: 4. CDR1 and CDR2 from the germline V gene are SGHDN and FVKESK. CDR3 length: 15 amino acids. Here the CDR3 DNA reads TGTGCCAGCAGCCTAGGACAGGGGATCAATCAGCCCCAGCATTTT. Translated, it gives CASSLGQGINQPQHF.

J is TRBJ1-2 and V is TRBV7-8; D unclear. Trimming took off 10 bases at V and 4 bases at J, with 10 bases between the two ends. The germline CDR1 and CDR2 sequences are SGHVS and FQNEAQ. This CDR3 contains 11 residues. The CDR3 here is CATYGFYGYTF. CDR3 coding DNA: TGTGCCACTTACGGGTTCTATGGCTACACCTTC.

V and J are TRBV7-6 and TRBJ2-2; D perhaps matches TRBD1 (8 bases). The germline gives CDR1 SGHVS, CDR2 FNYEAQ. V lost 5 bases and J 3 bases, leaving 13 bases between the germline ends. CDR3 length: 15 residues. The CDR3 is CASSPTGGDTGELFF. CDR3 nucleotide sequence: TGTGCCAGCAGCCCTACAGGGGGGGACACCGGGGAGCTGTTTTTT. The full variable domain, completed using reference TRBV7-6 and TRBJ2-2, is GAGVSQSPRYKVTKRGQDVALRCDPISGHVSLYWYRQALGQGPEFLTYFNYEAQQDKSGLPNDRFSAERPEGSISTLTIQRTEQRDSAMYRCASSPTGGDTGELFFGEGSRLTVL.

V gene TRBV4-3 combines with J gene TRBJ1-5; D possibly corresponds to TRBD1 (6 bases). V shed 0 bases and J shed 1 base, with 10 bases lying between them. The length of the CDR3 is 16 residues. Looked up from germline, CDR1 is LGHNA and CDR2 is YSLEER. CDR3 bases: TGCGCCAGCAGCCAAGATTACGGGGGCAGCAATCAGCCCCAGCATTTT. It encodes CASSQDYGGSNQPQHF.

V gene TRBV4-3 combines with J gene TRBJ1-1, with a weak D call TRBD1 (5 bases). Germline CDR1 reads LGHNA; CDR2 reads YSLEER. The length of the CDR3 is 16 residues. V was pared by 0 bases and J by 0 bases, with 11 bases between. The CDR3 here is CASSQDSGRVNTEAFF. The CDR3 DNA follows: TGCGCCAGCAGCCAAGATTCCGGCAGGGTGAACACTGAAGCTTTCTTT.

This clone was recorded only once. The CDR3 spells CASSFVGASYNEQFF. In DNA, the CDR3 is TGTGCCAGCAGCTTTGTGGGAGCCTCCTACAATGAGCAGTTCTTC. J is TRBJ2-1 and V is TRBV7-9; possibly TRBD2 for D (5 bases). V lost 3 bases and J 0 bases, leaving 9 bases between the germline ends. The CDR3 consists of 15 residues. Germline V gene sequence: CDR1 SEHNR, CDR2 FQNEAQ (reference sequence).

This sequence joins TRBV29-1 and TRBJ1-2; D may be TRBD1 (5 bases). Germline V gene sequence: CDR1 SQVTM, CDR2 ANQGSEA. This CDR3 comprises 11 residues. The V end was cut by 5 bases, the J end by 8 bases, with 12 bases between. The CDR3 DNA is TGCAGCGTTCCAGGGTTGAGGGGCTACACCTTC. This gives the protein CSVPGLRGYTF.

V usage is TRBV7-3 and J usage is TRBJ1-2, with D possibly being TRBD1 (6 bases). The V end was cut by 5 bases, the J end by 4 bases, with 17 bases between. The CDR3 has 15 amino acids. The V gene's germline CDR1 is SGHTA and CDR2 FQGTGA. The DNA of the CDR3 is TGTGCCAGCAGCCCCTCTACAGGGACCTTCTATGGCTACACCTTC. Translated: CASSPSTGTFYGYTF.

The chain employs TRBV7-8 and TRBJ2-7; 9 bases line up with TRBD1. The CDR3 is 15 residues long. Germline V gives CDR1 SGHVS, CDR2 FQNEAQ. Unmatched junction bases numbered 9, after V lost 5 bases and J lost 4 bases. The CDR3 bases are TGTGCCAGCAGCCCCGGGACAGGGAGCGTTTACGAGCAGTACTTC. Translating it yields CASSPGTGSVYEQYF.

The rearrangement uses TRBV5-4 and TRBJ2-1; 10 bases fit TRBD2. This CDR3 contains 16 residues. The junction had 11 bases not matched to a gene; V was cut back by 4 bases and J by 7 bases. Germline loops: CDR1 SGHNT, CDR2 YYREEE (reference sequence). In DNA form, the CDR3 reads TGTGCCAGCAGCCGAAGGGAGCGGGAGGGCTCTAATGAGCAGTTCTTC. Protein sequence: CASSRREREGSNEQFF. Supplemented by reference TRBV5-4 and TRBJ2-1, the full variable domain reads ETGVTQSPTHLIKTRGQQVTLRCSSQSGHNTVSWYQQALGQGPQFIFQYYREEENGRGNFPPRFSGLQFPNYSSELNVNALELDDSALYLCASSRREREGSNEQFFGPGTRLTVL.

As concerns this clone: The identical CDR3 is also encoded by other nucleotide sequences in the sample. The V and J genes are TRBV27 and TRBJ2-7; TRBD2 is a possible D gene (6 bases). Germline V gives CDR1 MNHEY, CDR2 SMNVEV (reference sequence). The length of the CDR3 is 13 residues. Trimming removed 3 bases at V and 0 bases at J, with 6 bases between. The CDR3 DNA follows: TGTGCCAGCAGTTTTAGCGGCTCCTACGAGCAGTACTTC. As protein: CASSFSGSYEQYF.

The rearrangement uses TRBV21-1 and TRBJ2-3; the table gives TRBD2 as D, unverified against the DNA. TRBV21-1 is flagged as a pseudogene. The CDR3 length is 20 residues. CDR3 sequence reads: CASRRPTTSGRALRADTQYF. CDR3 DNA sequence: TGTGCCAGCCGACGACCCACGACTAGCGGGAGGGCCCTCAGAGCAGATACGCAGTATTTT.

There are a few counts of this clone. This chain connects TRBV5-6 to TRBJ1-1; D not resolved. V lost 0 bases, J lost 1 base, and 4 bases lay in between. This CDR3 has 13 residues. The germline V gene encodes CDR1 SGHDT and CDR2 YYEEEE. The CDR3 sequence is CASSLVANTEAFF. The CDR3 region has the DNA TGTGCCAGCAGCTTGGTGGCGAACACTGAAGCTTTCTTT.

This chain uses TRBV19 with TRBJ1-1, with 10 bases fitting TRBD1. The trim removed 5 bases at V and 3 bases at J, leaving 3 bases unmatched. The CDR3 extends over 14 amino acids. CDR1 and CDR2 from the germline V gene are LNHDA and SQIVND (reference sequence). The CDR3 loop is CASSRDRGYTEAFF. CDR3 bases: TGTGCCAGTAGTCGGGACAGGGGCTACACTGAAGCTTTCTTT.

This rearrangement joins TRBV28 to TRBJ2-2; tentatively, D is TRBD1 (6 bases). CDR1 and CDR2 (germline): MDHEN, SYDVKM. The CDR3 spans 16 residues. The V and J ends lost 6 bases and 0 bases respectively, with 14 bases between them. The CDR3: CASRKPGTTNTGELFF. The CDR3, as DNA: TGTGCCAGCAGAAAACCCGGGACAACGAACACCGGGGAGCTGTTTTTT.

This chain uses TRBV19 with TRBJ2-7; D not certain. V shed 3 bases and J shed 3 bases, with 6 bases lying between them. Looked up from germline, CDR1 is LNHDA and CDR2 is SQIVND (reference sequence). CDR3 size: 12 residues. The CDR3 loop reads CASSIPGYEQYF. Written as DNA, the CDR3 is TGTGCCAGTAGTATTCCCGGCTACGAGCAGTACTTC.

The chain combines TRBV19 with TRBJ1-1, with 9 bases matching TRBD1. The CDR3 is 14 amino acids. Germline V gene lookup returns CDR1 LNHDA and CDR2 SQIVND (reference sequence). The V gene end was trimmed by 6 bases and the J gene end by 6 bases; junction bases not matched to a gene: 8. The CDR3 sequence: CASRETGGMSEAFF. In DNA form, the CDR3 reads TGTGCCAGTAGAGAAACAGGGGGCATGTCTGAAGCTTTCTTT.

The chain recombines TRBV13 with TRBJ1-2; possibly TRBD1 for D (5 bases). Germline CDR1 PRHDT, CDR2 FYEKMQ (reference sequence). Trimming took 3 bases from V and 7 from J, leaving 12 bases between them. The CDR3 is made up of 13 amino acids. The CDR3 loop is CASSFGQGGGYTF. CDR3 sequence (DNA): TGTGCCAGCAGCTTCGGTCAGGGAGGTGGCTACACCTTC.

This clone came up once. CDR3 protein: CAWSGGSEGAEDTQYF. CDR3 in DNA: TGTGCCTGGAGTGGGGGGTCGGAGGGGGCAGAGGATACGCAGTATTTT. The V call is TRBV30, the J call TRBJ2-3, with a tentative D call TRBD1 (7 bases). The V end was cut by 1 base, the J end by 6 bases, with 20 bases between. The CDR3 length is 16 residues. Germline loops: CDR1 GTSNPN, CDR2 SVGIG (reference sequence).

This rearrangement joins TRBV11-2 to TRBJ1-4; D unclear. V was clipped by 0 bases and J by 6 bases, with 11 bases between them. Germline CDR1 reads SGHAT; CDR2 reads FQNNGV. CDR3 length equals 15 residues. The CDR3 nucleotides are TGTGCCAGCAGCTTAGAACGGGGAACGCATGAAAAACTGTTTTTT. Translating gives CASSLERGTHEKLFF. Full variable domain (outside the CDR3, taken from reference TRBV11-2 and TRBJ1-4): EAGVAQSPRYKIIEKRQSVAFWCNPISGHATLYWYQQILGQGPKLLIQFQNNGVVDDSQLPKDRFSAERLKGVDSTLKIQPAKLEDSAVYLCASSLERGTHEKLFFGSGTQLSVL.

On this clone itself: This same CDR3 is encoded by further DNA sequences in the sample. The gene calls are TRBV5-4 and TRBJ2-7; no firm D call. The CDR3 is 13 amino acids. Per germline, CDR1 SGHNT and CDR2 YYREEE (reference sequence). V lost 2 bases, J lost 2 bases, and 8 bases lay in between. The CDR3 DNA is TGTGCCAGCAGCTTTGCAGGTACCTACGAGCAGTACTTC. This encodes CASSFAGTYEQYF.

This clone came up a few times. The CDR3 protein is CASTWDTEAFF. The CDR3, as DNA: TGTGCCAGCACGTGGGACACTGAAGCTTTCTTT. The chain recombines TRBV2 with TRBJ1-1; D is undetermined. Germline-derived CDR1 and CDR2 are SNHLY and FYNNEI. Trimming left V 7 bases short and J 3 bases short, with 6 bases between. This CDR3 is built from 11 residues.

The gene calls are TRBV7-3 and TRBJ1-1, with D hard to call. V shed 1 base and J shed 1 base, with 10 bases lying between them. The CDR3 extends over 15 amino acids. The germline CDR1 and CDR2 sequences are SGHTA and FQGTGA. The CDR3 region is CASSLNGAPNTEAFF. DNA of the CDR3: TGTGCCAGCAGCTTAAATGGAGCTCCGAACACTGAAGCTTTCTTT.

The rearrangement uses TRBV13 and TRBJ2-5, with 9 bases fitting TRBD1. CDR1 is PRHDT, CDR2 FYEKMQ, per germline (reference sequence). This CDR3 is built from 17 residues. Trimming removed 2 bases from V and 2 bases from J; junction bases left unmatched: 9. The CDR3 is CASSLWGQGRGQETQYF. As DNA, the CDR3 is TGTGCCAGCAGCTTATGGGGACAGGGTAGAGGGCAAGAGACCCAGTACTTC.